The 7 T cell receptor beta chains listed next were all sequenced from one sample in a study of cytomegalovirus exposure and HLA in healthy donors. PCR employed 60 Vbeta and 13 Jbeta primers. Repertoires were generated with immunoSEQ multiplex PCR, while TCRdb's copy carries only in-frame clones and drops some. The sample includes some 250,000 clones, approximately 82% seen only once; the top ten take approximately 8.4%. Sequencing used PBMCs. The receptor source for this set is a woman aged 55 to 70 in good health and CMV-seropositive.

V gene TRBV4-2 combines with J gene TRBJ2-7; perhaps TRBD1 as D (6 bases). This CDR3 is 14 amino acids long. The V and J ends lost 4 bases and 5 bases respectively, with 15 bases between them. Germline values: CDR1 LGHNA, CDR2 YNFKEQ. In nucleotides, the CDR3 is TGTGCCAGCAGCCCCCAGACAGGCGAGGACGAGCAGTACTTC. Protein sequence: CASSPQTGEDEQYF.

The chain is built from TRBV27 and TRBJ1-2; TRBD1 matches 8 bases. Per the germline V gene, CDR1 is MNHEY and CDR2 is SMNVEV (reference sequence). V lost 3 bases and J lost 1; bases outside the gene matches: 4. The CDR3 contains 15 residues. CDR3 DNA sequence: TGTGCCAGCAGTTTGTCCGGACAGGGTAACTATGGCTACACCTTC. Translated, it gives CASSLSGQGNYGYTF.

V gene TRBV30 combines with J gene TRBJ2-2; D is ambiguous. Germline V gene lookup returns CDR1 GTSNPN and CDR2 SVGIG (reference sequence). V shed 7 bases and J shed 7 bases, with 7 bases lying between them. This CDR3 spans 10 amino acids. CDR3 nucleotides: TGTGCCTCCCAGGTCGGGGAGCTGTTTTTT. Its protein product is CASQVGELFF. Supplemented by reference TRBV30 and TRBJ2-2, the full variable domain reads SQTIHQWPATLVQPVGSPLSLECTVEGTSNPNLYWYRQAAGRGLQLLFYSVGIGQISSEVPQNLSASRPQDRQFILSSKKLLLSDSGFYLCASQVGELFFGEGSRLTVL.

V usage is TRBV23-1 and J usage is TRBJ2-7, with D uncertain. TRBV23-1 is placed among ORFs of uncertain function. CDR3 length equals 10 residues. The ends were cut back, 6 bases at V and 7 bases at J, with 7 bases in the middle. DNA for the CDR3: TGCGCCAGCAGAGACTGGGAGCAGTACTTC. It yields the protein CASRDWEQYF.

This clone was picked up one time. J is TRBJ2-7 and V is TRBV27; 9 positions agree with TRBD1. This CDR3 comprises 15 residues. Germline trimming cut 5 bases from V and 7 bases from J; bases unmatched to any gene: 12. Germline loops: CDR1 MNHEY, CDR2 SMNVEV (reference sequence). CDR3: CASSRTGTGYQEQYF. DNA for the CDR3: TGTGCCAGCAGTAGAACCGGGACAGGGTATCAAGAGCAGTACTTC.

The V call is TRBV19, the J call TRBJ2-1; possible D gene TRBD1, 5 bases. V lost 5 bases to trimming and J lost 5 bases, with 16 bases between them. Germline values: CDR1 LNHDA, CDR2 SQIVND (reference sequence). This CDR3 has 15 amino acids. This CDR3 reads CASSRARDSHNEQFF. In DNA, the CDR3 is TGTGCCAGTAGTCGGGCCCGAGACAGCCACAATGAGCAGTTCTTC.

As regards this clone: Other DNA sequences in the same sample also yield this CDR3. The rearrangement uses TRBV11-2 and TRBJ2-7; TRBD1 is a possible D gene (5 bases). The germline V and J ends were trimmed by 1 base and 3 bases, with 7 bases remaining between them. Per the germline V gene, CDR1 is SGHAT and CDR2 is FQNNGV. This CDR3 has 13 residues. CDR3 loop: CASSLGGSYEQYF. The DNA of the CDR3 is TGTGCCAGCAGCTTAGGGGGCAGCTACGAGCAGTACTTC.